This record looks at one T cell receptor beta chain sequence and its context. This sample stems from a study of blood T cell repertoires in COVID-19. Here immunoSEQ multiplex PCR was the method, and the copy in TCRdb shows in-frame clones only, minus some. The profile covers about 130,000 clones, with around nine tenths appearing a single time and less than 5% taken by the ten largest. CDR3 length: 14 residues. Germline V gene lookup returns CDR1 SGHTA and CDR2 FQGTGA. The junction had 3 bases not matched to a gene; V was cut back by 4 bases and J by 4 bases. The source is a man aged 55 to 70 with COVID-19, enrolled during active disease. The sample consisted of peripheral blood. This chain uses TRBV7-3 with TRBJ2-3; 9 bases fit TRBD1. The CDR3 DNA follows: TGTGCCAGCAGCTCCACAGGGGGCCCAGATACGCAGTATTTT. It is translated as CASSSTGGPDTQYF.